The sequence of this T cell receptor (beta chain) was determined in a study of blood T cell repertoires in COVID-19. Looking at the study overall: Sample material is recorded as cDNA or gDNA derived from T cells, B-cell-depleted T cells, or PBMCs.

Seattle patient enrollment occurred during active infection, with longitudinal follow-up thereafter. The V segment lost 5 bases and the J segment 6 bases; nucleotides outside the gene matches: 13. The CDR3 runs 16 residues. Germline CDR1 and CDR2: PRHDT and FYEKMQ (reference sequence). Source study methods: Amplification of reference gene primers provided the estimated nucleated cell counts. Repertoires were generated with immunoSEQ multiplex PCR, while TCRdb's copy carries only in-frame clones and drops some. That table is the source of V, J and clone size, and D and trimming were worked out from the DNA. Among about 480,000 clones listed, nearly 90% were seen once.

The rearrangement links TRBV13 to TRBJ1-5; TRBD1 aligns across 7 bases. The origin of this receptor is a man younger than 35 with COVID-19, enrolled during active disease. Material: peripheral blood. The CDR3 here is CASSASQGDPGQPQHF. CDR3 sequence (DNA): TGTGCCAGCAGCGCAAGCCAGGGGGACCCAGGTCAGCCCCAGCATTTT.